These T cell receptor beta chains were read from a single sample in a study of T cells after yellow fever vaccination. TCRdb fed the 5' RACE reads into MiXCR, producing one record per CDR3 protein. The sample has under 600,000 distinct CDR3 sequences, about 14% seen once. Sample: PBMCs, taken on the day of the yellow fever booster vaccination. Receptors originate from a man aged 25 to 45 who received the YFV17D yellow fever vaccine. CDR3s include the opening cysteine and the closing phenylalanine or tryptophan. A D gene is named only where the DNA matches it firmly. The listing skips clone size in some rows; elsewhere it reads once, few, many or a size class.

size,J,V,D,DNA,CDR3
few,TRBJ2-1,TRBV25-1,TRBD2,TGTGCCAGCAGTGAAGGGTTTAGAACTAGCGGGCGCAATGAGCAGTTCTTC,CASSEGFRTSGRNEQFF
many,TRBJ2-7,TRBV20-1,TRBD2,TGCAGTGCGACGACTAGCGGGGGCATGGACGAGCAGTACTTC,CSATTSGGMDEQYF
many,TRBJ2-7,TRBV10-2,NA,TGCGCCAGCAGCAGGGACAAGCCCTACGAGCAGTACTTC,CASSRDKPYEQYF
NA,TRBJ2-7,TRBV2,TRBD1,TGTGCCAGCAGTGCCCGGACAGGTCTAAGTTCCTACGAGCAGTACTTC,CASSARTGLSSYEQYF
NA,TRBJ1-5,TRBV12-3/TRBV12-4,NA,TGTGCCAGCAGTGCCTCTGAGAGCAATCAGCCCCAGCATTTT,CASSASESNQPQHF
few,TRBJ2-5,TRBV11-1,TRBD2,TGTGCCAGCAGCTCAAGGACGGTAGCGGGACCTACCCAAGAGACCCAGTACTTC,CASSSRTVAGPTQETQYF
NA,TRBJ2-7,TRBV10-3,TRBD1,TGTGCCATCAGTGTATCTTCCGGGACAGTAAACTACGAGCAGTACTTC,CAISVSSGTVNYEQYF
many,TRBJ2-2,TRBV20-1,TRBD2,TGCAGTGCCAGAAAGCGGGATCCCGGGGAGCTGTTTTTT,CSARKRDPGELFF
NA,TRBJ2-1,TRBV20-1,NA,TGCAGTGCTAGAGATGCGGGTAGCTCCTACAATGAGCAGTTCTTC,CSARDAGSSYNEQFF
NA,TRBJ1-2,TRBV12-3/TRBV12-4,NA,TGTGCCAGCAGTCATCCCGGGGACGGTGACTATGGCTACACCTTC,CASSHPGDGDYGYTF
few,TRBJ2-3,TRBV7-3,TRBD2,TGTGCCAGCAGCTTAACTCTAGCGGGCCCAACAGATACGCAGTATTTT,CASSLTLAGPTDTQYF
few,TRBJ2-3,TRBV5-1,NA,TGCGCCAGCAGCTCCGAAGGTCCTTTGGCAGATACGCAGTATTTT,CASSSEGPLADTQYF
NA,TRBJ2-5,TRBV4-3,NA,TGCGCCAGCAGCCAAGGATTCGGCCTGGCAGAGACCCAGTACTTC,CASSQGFGLAETQYF
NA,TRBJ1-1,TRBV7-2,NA,TGTGCCAGCAGCTTAGAATTGGGGGCTGAAGCTTTCTTT,CASSLELGAEAFF
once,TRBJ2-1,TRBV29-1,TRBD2,TGCAGCGTTGAAGATACCCAACCCACCGGACTAGCGGGAGGCAATGAGCAGTTCTTC,CSVEDTQPTGLAGGNEQFF
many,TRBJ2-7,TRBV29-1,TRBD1,TGCAGTGTCCTGGGGCAGGGGGCCTACGAGCAGTACTTC,CSVLGQGAYEQYF
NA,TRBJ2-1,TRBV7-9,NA,TGTGCCAGCAGCTCAGTCAACATAATTCGTGAGCAGTTCTTC,CASSSVNIIREQFF
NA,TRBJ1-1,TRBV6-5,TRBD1,TGTGCCAGCAGTTACGGTAGGACAGGGGGCACTGAAGCTTTCTTT,CASSYGRTGGTEAFF
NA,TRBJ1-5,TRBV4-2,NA,TGTGCCAGCAGCCAAGAGGCGGCAGATTATAGCAATCAGCCCCAGCATTTT,CASSQEAADYSNQPQHF
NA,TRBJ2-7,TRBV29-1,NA,TGCAGCGTTGAAGGCGTGGTCGGCCTCACATACGAGCAGTACTTC,CSVEGVVGLTYEQYF
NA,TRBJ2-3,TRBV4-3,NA,TGCGCCAGCAGCCTTCACCTAGGGGGGGCCGCGCTTGGGGATACGCAGTATTTT,CASSLHLGGAALGDTQYF
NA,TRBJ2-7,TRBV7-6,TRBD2,TGTGCCAGCAGCTTAGTGCTAGCGGGAGGCGGATACGAGCAGTACTTC,CASSLVLAGGGYEQYF
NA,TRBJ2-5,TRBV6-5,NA,TGTGCCAGCAGTTACCCCGGGGAGGAGACCCAGTACTTC,CASSYPGEETQYF
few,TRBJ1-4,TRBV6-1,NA,TGTGCCAGCACCGTCAGTAGTCCACGGGAAAAACTGTTTTTT,CASTVSSPREKLFF
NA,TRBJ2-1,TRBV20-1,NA,TGCAGTGCCCCTGACTACCGCTCCTACAATGAGCAGTTCTTC,CSAPDYRSYNEQFF
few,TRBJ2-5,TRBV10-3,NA,TGTGCCATCAGTCAATCGGACGGTAAAGAGACCCAGTACTTC,CAISQSDGKETQYF
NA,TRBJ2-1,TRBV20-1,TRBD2,TGCAGTGCTAGAGATTCCCCCACTAGCGACCCCTACAATGAGCAGTTCTTC,CSARDSPTSDPYNEQFF
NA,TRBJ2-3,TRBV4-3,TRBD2,TGCGCCAGCAGCCAAGGTTCAGCGGGAGTGCCAGATACGCAGTATTTT,CASSQGSAGVPDTQYF
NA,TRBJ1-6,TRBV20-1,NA,TGCAGTGCTGGGGGGGGTGAAGGGGCGCGGGTTTCACCCCTCCACTTT,CSAGGGEGARVSPLHF
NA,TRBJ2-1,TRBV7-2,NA,TGTGCCAGCAGCCAATCGAGTAGGGTTGACAATGAGCAGTTCTTC,CASSQSSRVDNEQFF
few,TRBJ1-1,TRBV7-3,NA,TGTGCCAGCAGCCCCGGGCGGGGGTCGGACACTGAAGCTTTCTTT,CASSPGRGSDTEAFF
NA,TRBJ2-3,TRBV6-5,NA,TGTGCCAGCAGTTACTCGGCCGGGGGCGGGAGTCGTACGCAGTATTTT,CASSYSAGGGSRTQYF
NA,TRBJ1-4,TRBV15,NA,TGTGCCACCAGCTCCCGGACCTCTAATGAAAAACTGTTTTTT,CATSSRTSNEKLFF
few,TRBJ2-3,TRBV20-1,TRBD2,TGCAGTGCTAGAGTCACCGGGACTAGCGGGAGTTGGGATACGCAGTATTTT,CSARVTGTSGSWDTQYF
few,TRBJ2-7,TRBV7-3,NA,TGTGCCAGCAGCAAAGGAATTACCTACGAGCAGTACTTC,CASSKGITYEQYF
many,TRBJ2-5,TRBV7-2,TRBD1,TGTGCCAGCAGCTCACCATTCAGGACAGGGGTAGAGACCCAGTACTTC,CASSSPFRTGVETQYF
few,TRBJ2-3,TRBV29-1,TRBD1,TGCAGCGTTGACGGGGACAGATCTTACCCACACACAGATACGCAGTATTTT,CSVDGDRSYPHTDTQYF
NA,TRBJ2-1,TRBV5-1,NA,TGCGCCAGCAGCTACCGACAGGCAAGCCTGCAGTTCTTC,CASSYRQASLQFF
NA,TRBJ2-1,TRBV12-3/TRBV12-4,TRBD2,TGTGCCACCAAGCCGGGACTAGCTGGACTTGAGCAGTTCTTC,CATKPGLAGLEQFF
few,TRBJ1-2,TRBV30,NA,TGTGCCTGGAGTGTACTCGGGATGAAGGGCTACACCTTC,CAWSVLGMKGYTF
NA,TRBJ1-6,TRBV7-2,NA,TGTGCCAGCAGCTTCCCCGAGGTCCCTTCACCCCTCCACTTT,CASSFPEVPSPLHF
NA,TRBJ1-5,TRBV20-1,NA,TGCAGTGCTATGAGGGACTTTAGCAATCAGCCCCAGCATTTT,CSAMRDFSNQPQHF
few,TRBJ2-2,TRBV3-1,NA,TGTGCCAGCAGCCAAGATGTATCTACTAGGGCCGGGGAGCTGTTTTTT,CASSQDVSTRAGELFF
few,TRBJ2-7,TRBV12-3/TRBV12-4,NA,TGTGCCAGCAGTACCCGAACTTACGAGCAGTACTTC,CASSTRTYEQYF
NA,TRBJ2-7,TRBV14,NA,TGTGCCAGCAGCAGGTCCCTAGAGAATGAGCAGTACTTC,CASSRSLENEQYF
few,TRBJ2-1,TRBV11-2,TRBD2,TGTGCCAGCAGCCCGGGGACTAGCGGGGGGAATGAGCAGTTCTTC,CASSPGTSGGNEQFF
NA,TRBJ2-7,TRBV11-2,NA,TGTGCCAGCAGCTTAAACCCCTTGGCCTACGAGCAGTACTTC,CASSLNPLAYEQYF
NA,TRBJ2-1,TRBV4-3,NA,TGCGCCAGCAGCCAAGATATCGGTAGCATCGATGAGCAGTTCTTC,CASSQDIGSIDEQFF
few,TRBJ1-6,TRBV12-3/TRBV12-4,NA,TGTGCCAGCAGTTTAGGGGTCGACAATTCACCCCTCCACTTT,CASSLGVDNSPLHF
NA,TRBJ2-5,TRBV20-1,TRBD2,TGCAGTGCTAGAGATCGAGCGGGGTACCAAGAGACCCAGTACTTC,CSARDRAGYQETQYF
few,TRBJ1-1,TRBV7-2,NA,TGTGCCAGCAGCTTGGGCCGGACGAACACTGAAGCTTTCTTT,CASSLGRTNTEAFF
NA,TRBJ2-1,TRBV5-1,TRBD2,TGCGCCAGCAGCATGACTGCGGGGGTCAATGAGCAGTTCTTC,CASSMTAGVNEQFF
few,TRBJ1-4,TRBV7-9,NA,TGTGCCAGCAGCCTAAGTCACAGAGGACTAGAAAAACTGTTTTTT,CASSLSHRGLEKLFF
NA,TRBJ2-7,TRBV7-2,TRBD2,TGTGCCAGCAGCCCTCACTCCAGGACTAGCGGGAGCTACGAGCAGTACTTC,CASSPHSRTSGSYEQYF
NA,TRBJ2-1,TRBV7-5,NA,TGCATCCCTGTGTCTCCTGGCAGCAGAGGGGCCCTAAGCTCCTACAATGAGCAGTTCTTC,CIPVSPGSRGALSSYNEQFF
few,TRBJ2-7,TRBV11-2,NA,TGTGCCAGCAGCCTGGCCGGGACCCAGTCCTACGAGCAGTACTTC,CASSLAGTQSYEQYF
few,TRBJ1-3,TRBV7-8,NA,TGTGCCAGCAGCTCGCTTGGTGGGTCCGGAAACACCATATATTTT,CASSSLGGSGNTIYF
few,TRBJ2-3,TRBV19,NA,TGTGCCAGTGGGACTCTCACACCCCGCACAGATACGCAGTATTTT,CASGTLTPRTDTQYF